This entry is about one TCR beta chain. In TCRdb, the PCR reads were re-called with MiXCR into one record per CDR3 protein. The data show about 500,000 distinct CDR3 sequences, around 23% seen once. This record belongs to a study of molecular identifiers for immune sequencing clone quantification. Deletions cut 2 bases from V and 1 base from J, with 12 bases between. The CDR3 is made up of 15 amino acids. Germline CDR1 and CDR2: MNHEY and SVGAGI. The chain has TRBV6-5 and TRBJ2-7; D call uncertain. Source material: naive CD8+ T cells from blood, with Jurkat cell RNA spiked in. Subset indicated: FACS-sorted CD8+CD4-CCR7+CD45RA+ naive T cells. The receptor was isolated from a human donor in good health. Some libraries in this study had Jurkat cell RNA spiked in. The CDR3 DNA sequence: TGTGCCAGCAGTTACCGGAGCTCGCCATCCTACGAGCAGTACTTC. Translating gives CASSYRSSPSYEQYF.